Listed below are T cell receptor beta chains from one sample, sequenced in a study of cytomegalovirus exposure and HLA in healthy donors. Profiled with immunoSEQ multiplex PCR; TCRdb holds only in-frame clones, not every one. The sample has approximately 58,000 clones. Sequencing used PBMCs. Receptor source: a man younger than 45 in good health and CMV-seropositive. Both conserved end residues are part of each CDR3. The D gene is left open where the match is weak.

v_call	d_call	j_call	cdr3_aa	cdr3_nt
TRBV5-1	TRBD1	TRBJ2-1	CASSSGQGSSDNEQFF	TGCGCCAGCAGCTCGGGACAGGGGAGCTCCGACAATGAGCAGTTCTTC
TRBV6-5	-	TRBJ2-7	CASRSPGARQSF	TGTGCCAGCAGATCGCCAGGGGCCCGGCAGTCCTTC
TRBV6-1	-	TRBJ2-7	CASRTLMRAYEQYF	TGTGCCAGCAGAACGCTCATGAGGGCCTACGAGCAGTACTTC
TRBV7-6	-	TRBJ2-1	CASSLASGGTGEQFF	TGTGCCAGCAGCTTAGCTAGCGGAGGGACGGGTGAGCAGTTCTTC
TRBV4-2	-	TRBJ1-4	CASSHGTGNSGEKLFF	TGTGCCAGCAGCCACGGAACAGGGAACAGTGGAGAAAAACTGTTTTTT
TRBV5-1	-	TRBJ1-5	CASSLDSQNQPQHF	TGCGCCAGCAGCCTGGACAGCCAAAATCAGCCCCAGCATTTT
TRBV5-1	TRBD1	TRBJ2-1	CASSETAPGQTSPGNEQFF	TGCGCCAGCAGCGAAACAGCTCCGGGACAGACTTCTCCGGGGAATGAGCAGTTCTTC
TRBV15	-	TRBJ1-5	CATSRGGLVNQPQHF	TGTGCCACCAGCAGAGGTGGACTCGTCAATCAGCCCCAGCATTTT
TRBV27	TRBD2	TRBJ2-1	CASSLLTSGTDNEQFF	TGTGCCAGCAGTTTACTGACTAGCGGGACCGACAATGAGCAGTTCTTC
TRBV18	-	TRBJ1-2	CASSPGEKNGYTF	TGTGCCAGCTCACCGGGAGAGAAGAATGGCTACACCTTC
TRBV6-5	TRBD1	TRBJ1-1	CASSSLTGGNVEAFF	TGTGCCAGCAGTTCTCTGACAGGGGGTAATGTTGAAGCTTTCTTT
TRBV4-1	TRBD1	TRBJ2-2	CASSPGTAFTGELFF	TGCGCCAGCAGCCCCGGGACAGCCTTCACCGGGGAGCTGTTTTTT
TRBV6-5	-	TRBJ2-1	CASSAEPVYYNEQFF	TGTGCCAGCAGCGCTGAGCCGGTCTACTACAATGAGCAGTTCTTC
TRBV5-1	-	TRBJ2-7	CASSLLGLYEQYF	TGCGCCAGCAGCTTGCTGGGACTCTACGAGCAGTACTTC
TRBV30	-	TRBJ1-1	CAWSKTGTNTEAFF	TGTGCCTGGAGTAAGACAGGAACGAACACTGAAGCTTTCTTT
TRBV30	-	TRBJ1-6	CAWSTGLTYNSPLHF	TGTGCCTGGAGTACAGGGTTGACCTATAATTCACCCCTCCACTTT
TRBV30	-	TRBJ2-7	CAWSGDTTYEQYF	TGTGCCTGGAGTGGGGACACAACCTACGAGCAGTACTTC
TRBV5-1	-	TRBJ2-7	CASSVGAVGVGGQYF	TGCGCCAGCAGCGTCGGGGCAGTCGGGGTCGGGGGGCAGTACTTC
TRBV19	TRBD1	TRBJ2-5	CASSISPGGPQETQYF	TGTGCCAGTAGTATCTCGCCAGGGGGACCCCAAGAGACCCAGTACTTC
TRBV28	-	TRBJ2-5	CASTLGLAETQYF	TGTGCCAGCACTTTAGGCCTCGCAGAGACCCAGTACTTC
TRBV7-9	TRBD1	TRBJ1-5	CASSLGGRGWGNQPQHF	TGTGCCAGCAGCTTAGGGGGCAGGGGGTGGGGCAATCAGCCCCAGCATTTT
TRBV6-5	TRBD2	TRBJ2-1	CASSYSTGLAGDEQFF	TGTGCCAGCAGTTACTCCACGGGACTAGCGGGAGACGAGCAGTTCTTC
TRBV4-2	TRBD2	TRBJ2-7	CASSQITAGGSAYEQYF	TGTGCCAGCAGCCAGATTACGGCGGGAGGGTCTGCCTACGAGCAGTACTTC
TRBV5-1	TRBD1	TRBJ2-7	CASSLDRGEEQYF	TGCGCCAGCAGCTTGGACAGGGGCGAGGAGCAGTACTTC
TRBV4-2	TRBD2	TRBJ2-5	CASSQNGGTSGQETQYF	TGTGCCAGCAGCCAGAATGGGGGCACTAGCGGACAAGAGACCCAGTACTTC